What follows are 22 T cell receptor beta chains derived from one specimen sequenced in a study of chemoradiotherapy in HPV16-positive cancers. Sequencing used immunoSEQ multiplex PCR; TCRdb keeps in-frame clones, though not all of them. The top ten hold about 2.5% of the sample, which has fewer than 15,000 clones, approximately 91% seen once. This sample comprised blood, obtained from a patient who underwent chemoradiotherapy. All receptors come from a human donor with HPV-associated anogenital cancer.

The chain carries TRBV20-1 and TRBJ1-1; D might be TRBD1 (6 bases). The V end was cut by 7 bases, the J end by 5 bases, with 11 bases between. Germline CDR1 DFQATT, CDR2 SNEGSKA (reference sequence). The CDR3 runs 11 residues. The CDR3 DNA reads TGCAGTGGGGGGGCAGGGACTGAAGCTTTCTTT. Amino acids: CSGGAGTEAFF.

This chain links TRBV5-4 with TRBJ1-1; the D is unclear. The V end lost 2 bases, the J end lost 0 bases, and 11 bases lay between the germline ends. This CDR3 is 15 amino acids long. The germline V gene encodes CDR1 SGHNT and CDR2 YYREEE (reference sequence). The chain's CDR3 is CASSLVRQLNTEAFF. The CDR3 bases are TGTGCCAGCAGCTTAGTCCGGCAATTGAACACTGAAGCTTTCTTT.

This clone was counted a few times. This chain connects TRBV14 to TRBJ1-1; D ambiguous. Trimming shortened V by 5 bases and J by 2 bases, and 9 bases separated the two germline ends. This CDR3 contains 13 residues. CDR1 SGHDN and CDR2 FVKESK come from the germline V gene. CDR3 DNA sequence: TGTGCCAGCAGCTCGTCACTAAACACTGAAGCTTTCTTT. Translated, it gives CASSSSLNTEAFF.

This chain's CDR3 is CASKRGTEAFF. In DNA, the CDR3 is TGTGCCAGCAAAAGGGGCACTGAAGCTTTCTTT. The V call is TRBV27, the J call TRBJ1-1, with D possibly TRBD1 on 5 matching bases. V was pared by 7 bases and J by 4 bases, with 7 bases between. CDR1 and CDR2 from the germline V gene are MNHEY and SMNVEV (reference sequence). The CDR3 loop spans 11 amino acids.

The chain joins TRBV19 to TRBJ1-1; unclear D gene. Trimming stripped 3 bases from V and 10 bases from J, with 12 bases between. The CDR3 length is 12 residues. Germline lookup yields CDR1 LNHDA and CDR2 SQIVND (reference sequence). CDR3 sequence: CASSIAGRIAFF. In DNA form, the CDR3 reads TGTGCCAGTAGTATTGCAGGCCGAATAGCTTTCTTT.

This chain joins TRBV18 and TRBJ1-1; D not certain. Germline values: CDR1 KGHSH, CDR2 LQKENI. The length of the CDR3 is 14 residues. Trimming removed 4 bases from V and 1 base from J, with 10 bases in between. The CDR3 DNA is TGTGCCAGCTCACTAATTGCTGAGAACACTGAAGCTTTCTTT. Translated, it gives CASSLIAENTEAFF.

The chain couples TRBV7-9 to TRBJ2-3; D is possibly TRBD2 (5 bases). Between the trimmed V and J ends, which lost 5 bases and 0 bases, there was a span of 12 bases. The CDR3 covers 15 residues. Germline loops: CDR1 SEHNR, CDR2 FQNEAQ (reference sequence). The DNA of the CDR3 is TGTGCCAGCAGCCCTGGAGGCCATAGCACAGATACGCAGTATTTT. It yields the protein CASSPGGHSTDTQYF.

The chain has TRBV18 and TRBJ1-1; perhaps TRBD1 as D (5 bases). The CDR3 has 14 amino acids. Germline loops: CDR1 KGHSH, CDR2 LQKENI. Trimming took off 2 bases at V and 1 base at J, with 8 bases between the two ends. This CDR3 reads CASSPWGENTEAFF. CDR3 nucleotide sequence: TGTGCCAGCTCACCATGGGGGGAGAACACTGAAGCTTTCTTT. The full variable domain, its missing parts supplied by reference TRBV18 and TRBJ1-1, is NAGVMQNPRHLVRRRGQEARLRCSPMKGHSHVYWYRQLPEEGLKFMVYLQKENIIDESGMPKERFSAEFPKEGPSILRIQQVVRGDSAAYFCASSPWGENTEAFFGQGTRLTVV.

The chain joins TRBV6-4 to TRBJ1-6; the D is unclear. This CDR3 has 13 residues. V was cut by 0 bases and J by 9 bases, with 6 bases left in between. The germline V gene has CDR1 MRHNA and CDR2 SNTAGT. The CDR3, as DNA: TGTGCCAGCAGTGACTCGGGCTCTTCACCCCTCCACTTT. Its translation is CASSDSGSSPLHF.

This CDR3 reads CASSQVKGARYGYTF. Here the CDR3 DNA reads TGCGCCAGCAGCCAAGTAAAGGGGGCTCGCTATGGCTACACCTTC. The V call is TRBV4-3, the J call TRBJ1-2; 7 nucleotides align to TRBD1. CDR3 length equals 15 residues. Unmatched junction bases numbered 6, after V lost 1 base and J lost 4 bases. Germline CDR1 is LGHNA and CDR2 is YSLEER.

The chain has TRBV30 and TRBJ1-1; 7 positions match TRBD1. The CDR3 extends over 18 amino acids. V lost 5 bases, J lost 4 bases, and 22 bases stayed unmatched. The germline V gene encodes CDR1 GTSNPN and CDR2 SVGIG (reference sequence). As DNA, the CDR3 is TGTGCCTGGGCCCGACCGGGACAGACTCTCTTTGTGGCCACTGAAGCTTTCTTT. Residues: CAWARPGQTLFVATEAFF. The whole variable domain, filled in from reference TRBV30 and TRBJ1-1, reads SQTIHQWPATLVQPVGSPLSLECTVEGTSNPNLYWYRQAAGRGLQLLFYSVGIGQISSEVPQNLSASRPQDRQFILSSKKLLLSDSGFYLCAWARPGQTLFVATEAFFGQGTRLTVV.

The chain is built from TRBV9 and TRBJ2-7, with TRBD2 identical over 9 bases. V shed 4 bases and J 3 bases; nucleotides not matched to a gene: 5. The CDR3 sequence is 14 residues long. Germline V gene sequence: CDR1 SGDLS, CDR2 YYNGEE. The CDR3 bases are TGTGCCAGCAGCCCCCGCGGGGGGGGCTACGAGCAGTACTTC. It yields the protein CASSPRGGGYEQYF.

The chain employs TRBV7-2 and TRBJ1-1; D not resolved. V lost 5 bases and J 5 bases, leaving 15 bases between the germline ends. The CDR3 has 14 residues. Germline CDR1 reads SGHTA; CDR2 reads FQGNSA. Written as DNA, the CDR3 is TGTGCCAGCAGCCCCCGGCTGATCGGAACTGAAGCTTTCTTT. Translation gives CASSPRLIGTEAFF. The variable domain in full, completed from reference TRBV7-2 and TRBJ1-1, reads GAGVSQSPSNKVTEKGKDVELRCDPISGHTALYWYRQSLGQGLEFLIYFQGNSAPDKSGLPSDRFSAERTGGSVSTLTIQRTQQEDSAVYLCASSPRLIGTEAFFGQGTRLTVV.

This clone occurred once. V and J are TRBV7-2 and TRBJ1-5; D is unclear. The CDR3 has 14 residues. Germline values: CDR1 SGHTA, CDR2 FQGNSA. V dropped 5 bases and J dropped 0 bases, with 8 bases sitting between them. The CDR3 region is CASSPPYSNQPQHF. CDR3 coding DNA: TGTGCCAGCAGCCCCCCTTATAGCAATCAGCCCCAGCATTTT.

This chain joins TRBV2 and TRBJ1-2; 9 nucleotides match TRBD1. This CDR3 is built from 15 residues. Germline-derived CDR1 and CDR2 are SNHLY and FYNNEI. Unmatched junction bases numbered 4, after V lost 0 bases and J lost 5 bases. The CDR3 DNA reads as TGTGCCAGCAGTGAAGCTGGACAGGGGAGGTATGGCTACACCTTC. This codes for CASSEAGQGRYGYTF.

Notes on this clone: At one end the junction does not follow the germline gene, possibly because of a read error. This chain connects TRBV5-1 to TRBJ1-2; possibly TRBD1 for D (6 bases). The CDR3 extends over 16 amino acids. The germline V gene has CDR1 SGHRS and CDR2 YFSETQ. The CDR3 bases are TGCGCCAGCAGCGAACAGGGACGGACAGCTAAATATGGCTACACCTTC. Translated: CASSEQGRTAKYGYTF. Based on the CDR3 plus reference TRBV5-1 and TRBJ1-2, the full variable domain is KAGVTQTPRYLIKTRGQQVTLSCSPISGHRSVSWYQQTPGQGLQFLFEYFSETQRNKGNFPGRFSGRQFSNSRSEMNVSTLELGDSALYLCASSEQGRTAKYGYTFGSGTRLTVV.

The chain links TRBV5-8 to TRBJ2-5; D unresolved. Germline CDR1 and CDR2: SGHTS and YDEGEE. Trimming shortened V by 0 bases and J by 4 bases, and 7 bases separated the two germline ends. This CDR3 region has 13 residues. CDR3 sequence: CASSLVSGETQYF. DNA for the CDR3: TGTGCCAGCAGCTTGGTCAGTGGAGAGACCCAGTACTTC.

CDR3 residues: CASSPTPGGPYGYTF. CDR3 sequence (DNA): TGTGCCAGCAGTCCAACCCCGGGGGGGCCTTATGGCTACACCTTC. The genes are TRBV7-9 and TRBJ1-2; weak D call: TRBD1 (6 bases). There are 15 residues in the CDR3. V was pared by 6 bases and J by 5 bases, with 19 bases between. Germline CDR1 is SEHNR and CDR2 is FQNEAQ (reference sequence).

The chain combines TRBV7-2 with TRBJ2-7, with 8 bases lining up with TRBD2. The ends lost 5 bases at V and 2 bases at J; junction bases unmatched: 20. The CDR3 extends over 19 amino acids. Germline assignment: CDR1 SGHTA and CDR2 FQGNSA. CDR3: CASSLRLGRGARLTYEQYF. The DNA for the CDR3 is TGTGCCAGCAGCCTAAGGCTGGGGCGGGGGGCCCGCCTTACCTACGAGCAGTACTTC.

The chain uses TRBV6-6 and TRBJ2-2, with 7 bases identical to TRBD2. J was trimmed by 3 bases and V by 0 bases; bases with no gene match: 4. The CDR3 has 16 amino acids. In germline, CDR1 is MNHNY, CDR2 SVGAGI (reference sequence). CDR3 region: CASSYSGGFDTGELFF. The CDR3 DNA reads TGTGCCAGCAGTTACTCGGGGGGGTTTGACACCGGGGAGCTGTTTTTT.

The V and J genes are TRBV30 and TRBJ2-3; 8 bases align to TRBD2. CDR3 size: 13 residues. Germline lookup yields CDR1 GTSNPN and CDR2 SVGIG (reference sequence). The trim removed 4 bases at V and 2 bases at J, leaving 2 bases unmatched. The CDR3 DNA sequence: TGTGCCTGGACGGGAGGGCCCACAGATACGCAGTATTTT. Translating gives CAWTGGPTDTQYF.

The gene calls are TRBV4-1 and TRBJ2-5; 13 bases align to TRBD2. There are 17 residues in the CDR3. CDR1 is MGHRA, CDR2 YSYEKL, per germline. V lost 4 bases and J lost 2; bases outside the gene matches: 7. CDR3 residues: CASSRGSTSGGQETQYF. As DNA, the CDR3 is TGCGCCAGCAGCCGAGGCTCGACTAGCGGGGGGCAAGAGACCCAGTACTTC.